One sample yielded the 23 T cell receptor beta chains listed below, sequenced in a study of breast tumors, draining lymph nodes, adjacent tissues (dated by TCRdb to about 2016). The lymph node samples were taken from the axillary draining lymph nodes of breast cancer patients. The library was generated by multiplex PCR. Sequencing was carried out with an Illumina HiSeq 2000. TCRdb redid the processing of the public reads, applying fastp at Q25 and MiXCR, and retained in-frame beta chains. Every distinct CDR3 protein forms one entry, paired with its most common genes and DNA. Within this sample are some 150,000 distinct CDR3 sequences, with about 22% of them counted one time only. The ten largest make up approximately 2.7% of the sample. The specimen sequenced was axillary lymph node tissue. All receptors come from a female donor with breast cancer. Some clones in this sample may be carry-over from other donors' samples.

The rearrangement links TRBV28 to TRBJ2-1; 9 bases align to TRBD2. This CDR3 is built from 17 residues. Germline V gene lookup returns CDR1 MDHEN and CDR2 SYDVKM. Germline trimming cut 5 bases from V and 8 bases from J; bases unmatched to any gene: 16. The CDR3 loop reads CASSPWGSGSTVDEQFF. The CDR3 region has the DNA TGTGCCAGCAGTCCCTGGGGTAGCGGGAGCACGGTTGATGAGCAGTTCTTC. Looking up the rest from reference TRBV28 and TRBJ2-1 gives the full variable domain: DVKVTQSSRYLVKRTGEKVFLECVQDMDHENMFWYRQDPGLGLRLIYFSYDVKMKEKGDIPEGYSVSREKKERFSLILESASTNQTSMYLCASSPWGSGSTVDEQFFGPGTRLTVL.

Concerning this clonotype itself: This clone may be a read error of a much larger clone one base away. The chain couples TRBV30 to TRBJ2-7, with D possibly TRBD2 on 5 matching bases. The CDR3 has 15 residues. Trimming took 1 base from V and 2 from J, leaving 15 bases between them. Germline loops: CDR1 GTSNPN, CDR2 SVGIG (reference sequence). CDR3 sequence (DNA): TGTGCCTGGAGTGCGGAGACTAACGCTACCTACGAGCAGTACTTC. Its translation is CAWSAETNATYEQYF.

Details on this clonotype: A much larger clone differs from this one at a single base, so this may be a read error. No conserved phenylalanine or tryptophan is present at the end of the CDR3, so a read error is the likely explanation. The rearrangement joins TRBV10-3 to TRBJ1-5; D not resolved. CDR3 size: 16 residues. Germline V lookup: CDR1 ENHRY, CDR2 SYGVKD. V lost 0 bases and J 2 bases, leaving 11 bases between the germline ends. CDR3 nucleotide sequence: TGTGCCATCAGTGAGTCGGGCGGGCAGGGCAATCAGCCCCAGCATTCT. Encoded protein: CAISESGGQGNQPQHS.

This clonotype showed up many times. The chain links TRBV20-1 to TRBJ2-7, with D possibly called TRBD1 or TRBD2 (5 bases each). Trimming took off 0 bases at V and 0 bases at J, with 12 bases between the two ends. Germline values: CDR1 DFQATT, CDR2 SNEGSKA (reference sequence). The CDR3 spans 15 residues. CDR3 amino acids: CSARDGTQSSYEQYF. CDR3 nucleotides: TGCAGTGCTAGAGACGGGACCCAGAGCTCCTACGAGCAGTACTTC.

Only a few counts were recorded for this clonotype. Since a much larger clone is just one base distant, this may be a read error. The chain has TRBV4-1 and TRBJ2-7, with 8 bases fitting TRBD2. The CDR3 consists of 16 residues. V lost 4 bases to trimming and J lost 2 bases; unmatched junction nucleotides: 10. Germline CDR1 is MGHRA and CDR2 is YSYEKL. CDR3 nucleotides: TGCGCCAGCAGCCGAGACTCCAGCGGGAGAACCTACGAGCAGTACTTC. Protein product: CASSRDSSGRTYEQYF.

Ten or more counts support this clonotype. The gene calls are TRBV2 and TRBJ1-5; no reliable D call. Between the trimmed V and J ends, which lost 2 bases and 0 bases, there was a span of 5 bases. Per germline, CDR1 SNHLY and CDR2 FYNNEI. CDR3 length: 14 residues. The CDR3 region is CASSETVSNQPQHF. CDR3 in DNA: TGTGCCAGCAGTGAAACGGTTAGCAATCAGCCCCAGCATTTT.

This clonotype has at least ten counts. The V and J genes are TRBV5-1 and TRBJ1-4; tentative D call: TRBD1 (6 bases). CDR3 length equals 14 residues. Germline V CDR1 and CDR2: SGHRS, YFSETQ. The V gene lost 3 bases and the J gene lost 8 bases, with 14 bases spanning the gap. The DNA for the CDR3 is TGCGCCAGCAGCTCGACAGGCGGGCGAGAAAAACTGTTTTTT. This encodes CASSSTGGREKLFF. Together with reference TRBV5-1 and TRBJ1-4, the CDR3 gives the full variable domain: KAGVTQTPRYLIKTRGQQVTLSCSPISGHRSVSWYQQTPGQGLQFLFEYFSETQRNKGNFPGRFSGRQFSNSRSEMNVSTLELGDSALYLCASSSTGGREKLFFGSGTQLSVL.

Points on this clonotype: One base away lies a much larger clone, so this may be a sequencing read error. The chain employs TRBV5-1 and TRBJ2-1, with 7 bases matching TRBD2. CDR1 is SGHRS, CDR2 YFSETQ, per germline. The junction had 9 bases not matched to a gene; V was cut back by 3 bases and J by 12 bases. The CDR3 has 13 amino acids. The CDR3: CASSWREFGGQFF. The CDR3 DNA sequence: TGCGCCAGCAGCTGGCGGGAGTTTGGTGGGCAGTTCTTC.

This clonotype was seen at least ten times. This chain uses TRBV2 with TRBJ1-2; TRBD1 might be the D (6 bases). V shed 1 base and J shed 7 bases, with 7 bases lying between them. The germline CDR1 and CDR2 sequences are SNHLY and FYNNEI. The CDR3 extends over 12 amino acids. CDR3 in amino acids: CASSEEGGGYTF. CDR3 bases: TGTGCCAGCAGTGAAGAAGGGGGTGGCTACACCTTC.

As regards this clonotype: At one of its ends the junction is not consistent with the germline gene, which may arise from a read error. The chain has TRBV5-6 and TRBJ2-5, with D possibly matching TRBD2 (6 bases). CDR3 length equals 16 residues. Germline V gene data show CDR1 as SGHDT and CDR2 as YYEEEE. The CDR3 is CAISSPRGLYQETQYF. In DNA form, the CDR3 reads TGTGCCATCAGCTCACCACGGGGACTGTACCAAGAGACCCAGTACTTC.

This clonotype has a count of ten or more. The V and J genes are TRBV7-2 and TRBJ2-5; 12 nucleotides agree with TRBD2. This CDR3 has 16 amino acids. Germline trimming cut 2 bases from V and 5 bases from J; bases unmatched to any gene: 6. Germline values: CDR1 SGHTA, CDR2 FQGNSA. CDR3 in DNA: TGTGCCAGCAGCTTAAGACTAGCGGGAGTTGGGGAGACCCAGTACTTC. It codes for CASSLRLAGVGETQYF.

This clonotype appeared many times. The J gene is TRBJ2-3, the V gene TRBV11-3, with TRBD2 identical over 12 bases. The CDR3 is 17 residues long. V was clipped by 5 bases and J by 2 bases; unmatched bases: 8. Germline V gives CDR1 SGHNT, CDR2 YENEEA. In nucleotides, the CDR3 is TGTGCCAGCAGCACCCGGACTAGCGGGGTGGCCACAGATACGCAGTATTTT. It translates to CASSTRTSGVATDTQYF.

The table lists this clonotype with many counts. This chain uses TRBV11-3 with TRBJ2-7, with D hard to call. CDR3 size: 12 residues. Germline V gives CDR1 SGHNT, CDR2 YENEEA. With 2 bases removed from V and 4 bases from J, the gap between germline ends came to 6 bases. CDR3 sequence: CASSLRPYEQYF. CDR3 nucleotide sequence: TGTGCCAGCAGCTTAAGGCCTTACGAGCAGTACTTC.

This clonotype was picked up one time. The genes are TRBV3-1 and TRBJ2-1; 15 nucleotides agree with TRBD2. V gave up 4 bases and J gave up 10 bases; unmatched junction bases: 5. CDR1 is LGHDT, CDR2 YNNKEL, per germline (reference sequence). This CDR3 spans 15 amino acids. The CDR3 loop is CASSLGTSGGLEQFF. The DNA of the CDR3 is TGTGCCAGCAGCCTCGGGACTAGCGGGGGGCTGGAGCAGTTCTTC.

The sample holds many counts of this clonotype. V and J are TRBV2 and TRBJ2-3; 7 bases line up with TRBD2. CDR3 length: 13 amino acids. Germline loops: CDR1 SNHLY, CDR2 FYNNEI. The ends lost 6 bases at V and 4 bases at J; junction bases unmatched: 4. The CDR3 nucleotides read TGTGCCAGCAGCCGCGGACTAGCAGATACGCAGTATTTT. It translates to CASSRGLADTQYF.

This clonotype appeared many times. The CDR3 DNA follows: TGTGCCAGCAGCCTCGAGTTTGAGCAGTTCTTC. Protein sequence: CASSLEFEQFF. The V gene is TRBV7-9, the J gene TRBJ2-1; no firm D call. CDR1 and CDR2 from the germline V gene are SEHNR and FQNEAQ (reference sequence). Trimming pared 5 bases from V and 9 bases from J, leaving 8 bases between. The CDR3 runs to 11 residues.

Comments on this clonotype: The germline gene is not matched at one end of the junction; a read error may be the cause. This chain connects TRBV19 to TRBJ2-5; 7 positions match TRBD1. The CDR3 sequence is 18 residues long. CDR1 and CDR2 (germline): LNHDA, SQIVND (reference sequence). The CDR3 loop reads CASSIPRPPTGYQGTQYF. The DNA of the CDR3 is TGTGCCAGTAGCATACCCCGCCCCCCGACAGGGTACCAAGGGACCCAGTACTTC.

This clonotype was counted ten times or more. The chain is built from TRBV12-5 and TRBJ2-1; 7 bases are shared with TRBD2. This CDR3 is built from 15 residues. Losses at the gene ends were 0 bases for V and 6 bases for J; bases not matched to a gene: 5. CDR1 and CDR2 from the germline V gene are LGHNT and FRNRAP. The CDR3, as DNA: TGTGCTAGTGGTTTGGTACATGGACTAGGCAATGAGCAGTTCTTC. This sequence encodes CASGLVHGLGNEQFF.

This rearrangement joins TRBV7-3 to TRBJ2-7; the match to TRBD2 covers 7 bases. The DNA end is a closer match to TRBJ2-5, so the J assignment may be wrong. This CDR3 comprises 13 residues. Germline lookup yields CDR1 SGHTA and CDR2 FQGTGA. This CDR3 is CAAARGGVETQYF. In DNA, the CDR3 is TGTGCAGCAGCAAGGGGAGGGGTGGAGACCCAGTACTTC.

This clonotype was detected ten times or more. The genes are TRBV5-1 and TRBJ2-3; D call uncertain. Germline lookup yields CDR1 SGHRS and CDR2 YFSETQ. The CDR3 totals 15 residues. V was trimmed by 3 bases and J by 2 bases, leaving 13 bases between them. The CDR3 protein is CASSSQTLTTDTQYF. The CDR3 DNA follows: TGCGCCAGCAGCTCACAGACCCTGACCACAGATACGCAGTATTTT.

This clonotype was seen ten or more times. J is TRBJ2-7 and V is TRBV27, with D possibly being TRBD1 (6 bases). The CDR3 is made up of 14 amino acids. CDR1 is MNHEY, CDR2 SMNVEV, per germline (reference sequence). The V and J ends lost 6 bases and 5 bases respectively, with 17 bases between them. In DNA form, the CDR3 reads TGTGCCAGCAGGTCTAAAACAGGGATCCACGAGCAGTACTTC. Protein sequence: CASRSKTGIHEQYF.

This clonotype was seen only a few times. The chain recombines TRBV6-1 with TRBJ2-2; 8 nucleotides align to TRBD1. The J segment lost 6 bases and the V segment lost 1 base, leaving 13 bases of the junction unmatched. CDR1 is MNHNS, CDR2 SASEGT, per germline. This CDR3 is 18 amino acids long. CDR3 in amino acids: CASSEVLGGAGGPGELFF. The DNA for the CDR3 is TGTGCCAGCAGTGAAGTGTTGGGTGGGGCAGGGGGCCCCGGGGAGCTGTTTTTT.

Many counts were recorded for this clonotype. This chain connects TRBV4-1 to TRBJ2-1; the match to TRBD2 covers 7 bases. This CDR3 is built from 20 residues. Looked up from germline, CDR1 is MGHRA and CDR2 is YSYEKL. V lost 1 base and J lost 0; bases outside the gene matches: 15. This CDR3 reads CASSQVSRRGGRSSYNEQFF. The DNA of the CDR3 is TGCGCCAGCAGCCAAGTAAGTCGAAGGGGCGGGAGAAGCTCCTACAATGAGCAGTTCTTC.